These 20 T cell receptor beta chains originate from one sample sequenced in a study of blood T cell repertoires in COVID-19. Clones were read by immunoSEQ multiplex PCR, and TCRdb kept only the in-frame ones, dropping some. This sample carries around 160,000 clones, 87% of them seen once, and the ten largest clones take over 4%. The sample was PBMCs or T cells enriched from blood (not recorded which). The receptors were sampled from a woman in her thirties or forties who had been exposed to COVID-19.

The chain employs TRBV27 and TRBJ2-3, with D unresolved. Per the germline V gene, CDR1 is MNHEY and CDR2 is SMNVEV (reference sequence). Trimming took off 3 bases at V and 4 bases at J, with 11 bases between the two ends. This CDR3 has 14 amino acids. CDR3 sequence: CASSFPGTADTQYF. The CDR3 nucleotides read TGTGCCAGCAGTTTCCCCGGTACCGCAGATACGCAGTATTTT.

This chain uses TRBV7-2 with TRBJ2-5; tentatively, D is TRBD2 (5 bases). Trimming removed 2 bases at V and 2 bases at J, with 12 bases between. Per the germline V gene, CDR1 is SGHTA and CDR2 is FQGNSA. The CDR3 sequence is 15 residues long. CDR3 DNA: TGTGCCAGCAGCTTATCAGCGGTCAGACAAGAGACCCAGTACTTC. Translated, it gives CASSLSAVRQETQYF.

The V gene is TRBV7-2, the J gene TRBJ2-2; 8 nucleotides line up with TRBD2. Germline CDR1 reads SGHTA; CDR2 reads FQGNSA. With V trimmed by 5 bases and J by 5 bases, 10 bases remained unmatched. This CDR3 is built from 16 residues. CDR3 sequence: CASSKKSGGGTGELFF. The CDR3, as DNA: TGTGCCAGCAGCAAAAAAAGCGGGGGTGGGACCGGGGAGCTGTTTTTT.

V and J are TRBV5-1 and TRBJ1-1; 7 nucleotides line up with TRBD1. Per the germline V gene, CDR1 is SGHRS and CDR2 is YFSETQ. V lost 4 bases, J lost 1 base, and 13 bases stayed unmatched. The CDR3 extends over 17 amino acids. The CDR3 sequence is CASSGSYRQGANTEAFF. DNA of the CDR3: TGCGCCAGCAGCGGGAGCTATCGACAGGGAGCGAACACTGAAGCTTTCTTT.

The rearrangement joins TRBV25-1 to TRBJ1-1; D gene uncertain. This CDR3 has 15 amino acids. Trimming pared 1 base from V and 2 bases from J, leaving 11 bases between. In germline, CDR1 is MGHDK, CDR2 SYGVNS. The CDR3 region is CASSESHRQNTEAFF. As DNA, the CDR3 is TGTGCCAGCAGTGAATCCCACAGACAAAACACTGAAGCTTTCTTT.

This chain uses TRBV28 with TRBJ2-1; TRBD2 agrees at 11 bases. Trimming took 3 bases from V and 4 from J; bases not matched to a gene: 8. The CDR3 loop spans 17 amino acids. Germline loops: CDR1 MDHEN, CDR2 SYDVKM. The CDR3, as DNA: TGTGCCAGCAGTTTCGTTCGCGGGACTAGCGGTTACAATGAGCAGTTCTTC. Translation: CASSFVRGTSGYNEQFF.

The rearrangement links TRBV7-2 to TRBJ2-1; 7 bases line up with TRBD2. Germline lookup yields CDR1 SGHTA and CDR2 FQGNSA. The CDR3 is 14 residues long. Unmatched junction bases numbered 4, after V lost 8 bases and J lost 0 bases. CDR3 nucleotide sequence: TGTGCCAGCTCAGCGGGAAACTCCTACAATGAGCAGTTCTTC. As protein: CASSAGNSYNEQFF.

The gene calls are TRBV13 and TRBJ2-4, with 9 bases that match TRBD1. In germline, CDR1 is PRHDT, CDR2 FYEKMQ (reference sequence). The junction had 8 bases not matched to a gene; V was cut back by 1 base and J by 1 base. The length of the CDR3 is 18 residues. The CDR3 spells CASSLDRGLSVAKNIQYF. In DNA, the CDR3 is TGTGCCAGCAGCTTAGACAGGGGGCTATCGGTTGCCAAAAACATTCAGTACTTC.

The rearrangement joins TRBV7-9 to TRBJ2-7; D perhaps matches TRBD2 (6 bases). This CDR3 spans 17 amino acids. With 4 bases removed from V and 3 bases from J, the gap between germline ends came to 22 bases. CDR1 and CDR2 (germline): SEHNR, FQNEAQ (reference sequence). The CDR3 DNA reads TGTGCCAGCAGCTCGGGAGCGCAGGTTCTGACTAACTACGAGCAGTACTTC. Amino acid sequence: CASSSGAQVLTNYEQYF. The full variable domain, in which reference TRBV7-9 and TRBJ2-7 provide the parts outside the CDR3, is DTGVSQNPRHKITKRGQNVTFRCDPISEHNRLYWYRQTLGQGPEFLTYFQNEAQLEKSRLLSDRFSAERPKGSFSTLEIQRTEQGDSAMYLCASSSGAQVLTNYEQYFGPGTRLTVT.

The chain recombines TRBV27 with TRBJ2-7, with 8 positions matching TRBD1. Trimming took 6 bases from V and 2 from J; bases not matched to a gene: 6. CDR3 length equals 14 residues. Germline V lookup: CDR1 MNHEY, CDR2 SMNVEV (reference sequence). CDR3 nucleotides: TGTGCCAGCAGGAGGACAGGGTATACCTACGAGCAGTACTTC. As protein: CASRRTGYTYEQYF.

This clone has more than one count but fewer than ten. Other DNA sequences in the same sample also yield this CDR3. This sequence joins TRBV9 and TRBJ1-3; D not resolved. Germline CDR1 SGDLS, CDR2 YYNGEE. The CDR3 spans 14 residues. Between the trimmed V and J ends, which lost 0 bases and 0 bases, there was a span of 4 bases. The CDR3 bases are TGTGCCAGCAGCGTAGCCAGCTCTGGAAACACCATATATTTT. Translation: CASSVASSGNTIYF.

The CDR3 loop reads CASSREGETQYF. CDR3 sequence (DNA): TGTGCCAGCAGCCGGGAGGGAGAGACCCAGTACTTC. The chain carries TRBV16 and TRBJ2-5; 7 nucleotides match TRBD2. The germline gives CDR1 KGHSY, CDR2 FQNENV. The trim removed 4 bases at V and 4 bases at J, leaving 0 bases unmatched. The CDR3 consists of 12 residues.

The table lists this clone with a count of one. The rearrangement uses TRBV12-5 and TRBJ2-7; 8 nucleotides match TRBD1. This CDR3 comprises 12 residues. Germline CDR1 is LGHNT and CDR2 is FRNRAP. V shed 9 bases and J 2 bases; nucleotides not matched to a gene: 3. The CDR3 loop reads CASATGAYEQYF. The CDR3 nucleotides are TGTGCTAGCGCGACAGGGGCCTACGAGCAGTACTTC.

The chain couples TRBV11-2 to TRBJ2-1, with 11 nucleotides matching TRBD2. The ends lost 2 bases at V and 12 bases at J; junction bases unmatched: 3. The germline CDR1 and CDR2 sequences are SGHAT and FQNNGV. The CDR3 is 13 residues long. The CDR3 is CASSLTSGSWQFF. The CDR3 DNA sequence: TGTGCCAGCAGCTTAACTAGCGGGAGTTGGCAGTTCTTC.

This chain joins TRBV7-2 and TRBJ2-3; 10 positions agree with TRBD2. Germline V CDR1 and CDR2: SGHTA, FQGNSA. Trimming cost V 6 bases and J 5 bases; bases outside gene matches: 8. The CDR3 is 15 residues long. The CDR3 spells CASSTGTSVGDTQYF. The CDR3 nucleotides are TGTGCCAGCAGTACCGGGACTAGCGTTGGAGATACGCAGTATTTT.

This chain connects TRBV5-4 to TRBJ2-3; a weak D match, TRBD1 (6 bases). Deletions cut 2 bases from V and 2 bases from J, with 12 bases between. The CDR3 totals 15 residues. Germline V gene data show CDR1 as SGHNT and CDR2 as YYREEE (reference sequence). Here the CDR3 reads CASSLYRAFTDTQYF. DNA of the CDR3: TGTGCCAGCAGCTTATACAGGGCTTTCACAGATACGCAGTATTTT.

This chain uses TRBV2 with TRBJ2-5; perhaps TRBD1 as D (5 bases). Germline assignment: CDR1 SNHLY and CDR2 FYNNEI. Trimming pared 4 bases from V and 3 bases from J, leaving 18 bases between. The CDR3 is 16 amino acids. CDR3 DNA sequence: TGTGCCAGCAGTGCCGGGCAGGGCGTACAGGAAGAGACCCAGTACTTC. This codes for CASSAGQGVQEETQYF. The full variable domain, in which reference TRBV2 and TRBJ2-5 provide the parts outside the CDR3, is EPEVTQTPSHQVTQMGQEVILRCVPISNHLYFYWYRQILGQKVEFLVSFYNNEISEKSEIFDDQFSVERPDGSNFTLKIRSTKLEDSAMYFCASSAGQGVQEETQYFGPGTRLLVL.

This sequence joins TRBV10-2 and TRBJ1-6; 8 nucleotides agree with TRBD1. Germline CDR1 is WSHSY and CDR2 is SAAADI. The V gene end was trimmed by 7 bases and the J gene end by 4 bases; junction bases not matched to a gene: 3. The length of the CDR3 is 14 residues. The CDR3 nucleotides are TGCGCCAGCACGGACAGGGCTTATAATTCACCCCTCCACTTT. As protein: CASTDRAYNSPLHF.

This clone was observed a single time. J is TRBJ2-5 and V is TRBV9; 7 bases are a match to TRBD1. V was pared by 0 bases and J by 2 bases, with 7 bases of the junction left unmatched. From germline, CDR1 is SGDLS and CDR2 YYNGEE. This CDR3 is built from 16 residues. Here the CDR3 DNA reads TGTGCCAGCAGCGTAGCTGGGACAGTCAGTCAAGAGACCCAGTACTTC. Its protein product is CASSVAGTVSQETQYF.

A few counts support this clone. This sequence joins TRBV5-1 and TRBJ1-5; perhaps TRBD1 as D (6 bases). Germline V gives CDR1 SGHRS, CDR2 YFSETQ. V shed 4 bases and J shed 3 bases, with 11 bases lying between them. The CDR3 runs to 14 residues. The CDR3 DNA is TGCGCCAGCAGCGTACAGGGTGACAATCAGCCCCAGCATTTT. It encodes CASSVQGDNQPQHF.